The next 5 T cell receptor beta chains were all read from a single sample in a study of blood T cell repertoires in COVID-19. The table came from immunoSEQ multiplex PCR; TCRdb's copy has only in-frame clones and leaves some out. The table lists 150,000 to 200,000 clones, approximately 80% of them singletons. The sequenced sample consisted of PBMCs or T cells enriched from blood (not recorded which). These receptors were obtained from a man aged 40-55 years who had recovered from COVID-19.

The chain recombines TRBV24-1 with TRBJ2-5; 8 bases match TRBD1. CDR3 length: 14 amino acids. The germline gives CDR1 KGHDR, CDR2 SFDVKD. V lost 5 bases, J lost 4 bases, and 5 bases stayed unmatched. The CDR3 bases are TGTGCCACCAGTGGTCAGGGGGCAGGAGAGACCCAGTACTTC. This translates into CATSGQGAGETQYF.

CDR3 in amino acids: CASSSGAGTNEKLFF. The CDR3 region has the DNA TGTGCCAGCTCGTCTGGGGCCGGGACTAATGAAAAACTGTTTTTT. V gene TRBV18 combines with J gene TRBJ1-4, with D possibly TRBD1 on 5 matching bases. This CDR3 contains 15 residues. From germline, CDR1 is KGHSH and CDR2 LQKENI. Trimming removed 6 bases from V and 2 bases from J, with 13 bases in between.

The rearrangement uses TRBV4-2 and TRBJ2-4, with D perhaps TRBD1 (5 bases). V shed 3 bases and J shed 0 bases, with 24 bases lying between them. The CDR3 is 20 residues long. The germline V gene has CDR1 LGHNA and CDR2 YNFKEQ. The CDR3 here is CASSQSLSLDTGGAKNIQYF. DNA of the CDR3: TGTGCCAGCAGCCAGAGCCTCTCCTTGGATACAGGTGGAGCCAAAAACATTCAGTACTTC.

This clone was recorded only once. The chain carries TRBV27 and TRBJ1-3; D uncertain. The CDR3 loop spans 15 amino acids. Germline CDR1 and CDR2: MNHEY and SMNVEV (reference sequence). The V and J ends lost 6 bases and 2 bases respectively, with 14 bases between them. CDR3 sequence: CASSLRGEAGNTIYF. CDR3 nucleotide sequence: TGTGCCAGCAGCCTACGGGGAGAAGCTGGAAACACCATATATTTT.

The chain links TRBV11-1 to TRBJ1-1, with D unresolved. Germline values: CDR1 SGHAT, CDR2 FQDESV (reference sequence). Trimming shortened V by 1 base and J by 0 bases, and 12 bases separated the two germline ends. This CDR3 spans 16 amino acids. In nucleotides, the CDR3 is TGTGCCAGCAGCTTAGGAGGAGGCCTGATGAACACTGAAGCTTTCTTT. Its protein is CASSLGGGLMNTEAFF. Looking up the rest from reference TRBV11-1 and TRBJ1-1 gives the full variable domain: EAEVAQSPRYKITEKSQAVAFWCDPISGHATLYWYRQILGQGPELLVQFQDESVVDDSQLPKDRFSAERLKGVDSTLKIQPAELGDSAMYLCASSLGGGLMNTEAFFGQGTRLTVV.